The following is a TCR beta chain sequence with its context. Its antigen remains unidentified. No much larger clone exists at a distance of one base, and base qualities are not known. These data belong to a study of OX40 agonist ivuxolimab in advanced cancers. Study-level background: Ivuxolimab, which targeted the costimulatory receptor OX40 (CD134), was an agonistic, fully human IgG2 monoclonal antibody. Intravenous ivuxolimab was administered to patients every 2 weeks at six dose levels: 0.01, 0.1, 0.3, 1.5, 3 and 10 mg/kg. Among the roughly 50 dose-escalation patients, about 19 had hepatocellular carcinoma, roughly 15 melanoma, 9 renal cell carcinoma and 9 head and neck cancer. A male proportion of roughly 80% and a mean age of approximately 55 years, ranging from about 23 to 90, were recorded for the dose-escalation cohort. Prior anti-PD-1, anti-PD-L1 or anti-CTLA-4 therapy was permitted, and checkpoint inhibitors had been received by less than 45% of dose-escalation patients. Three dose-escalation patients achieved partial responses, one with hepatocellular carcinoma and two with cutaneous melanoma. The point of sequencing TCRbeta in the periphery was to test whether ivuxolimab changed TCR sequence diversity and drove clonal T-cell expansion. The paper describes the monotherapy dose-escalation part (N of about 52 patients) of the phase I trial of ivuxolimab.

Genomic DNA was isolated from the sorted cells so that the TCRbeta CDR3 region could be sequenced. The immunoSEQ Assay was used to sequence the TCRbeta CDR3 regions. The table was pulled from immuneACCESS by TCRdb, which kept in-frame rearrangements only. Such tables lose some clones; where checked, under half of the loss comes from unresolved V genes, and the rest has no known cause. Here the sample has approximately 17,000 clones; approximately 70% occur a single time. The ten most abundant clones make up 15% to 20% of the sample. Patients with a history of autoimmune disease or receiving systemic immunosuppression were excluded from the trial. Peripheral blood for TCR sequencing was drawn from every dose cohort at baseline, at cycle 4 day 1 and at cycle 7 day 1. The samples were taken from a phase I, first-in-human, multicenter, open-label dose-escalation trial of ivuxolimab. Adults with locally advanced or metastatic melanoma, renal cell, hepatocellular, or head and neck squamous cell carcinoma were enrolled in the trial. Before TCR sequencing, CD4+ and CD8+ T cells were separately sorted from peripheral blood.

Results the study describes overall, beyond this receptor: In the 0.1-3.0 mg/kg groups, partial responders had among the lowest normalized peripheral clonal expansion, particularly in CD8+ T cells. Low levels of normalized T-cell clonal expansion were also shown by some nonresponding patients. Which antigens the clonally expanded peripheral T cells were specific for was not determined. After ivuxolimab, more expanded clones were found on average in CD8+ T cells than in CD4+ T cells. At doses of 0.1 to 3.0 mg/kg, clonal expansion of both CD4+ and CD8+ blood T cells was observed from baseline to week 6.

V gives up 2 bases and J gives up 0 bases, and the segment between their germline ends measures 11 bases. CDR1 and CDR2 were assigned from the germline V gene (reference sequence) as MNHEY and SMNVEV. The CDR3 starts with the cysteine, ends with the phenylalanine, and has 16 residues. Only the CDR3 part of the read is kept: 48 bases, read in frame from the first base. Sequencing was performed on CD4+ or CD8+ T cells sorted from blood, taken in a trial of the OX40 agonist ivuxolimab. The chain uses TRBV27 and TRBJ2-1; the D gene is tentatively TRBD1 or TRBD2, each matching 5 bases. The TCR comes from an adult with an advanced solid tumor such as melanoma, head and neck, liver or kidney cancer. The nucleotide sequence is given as TGTGCCAGCAGTTTAAGTGGGACCTCCTCCTACAATGAGCAGTTCTTC. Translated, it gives CASSLSGTSSYNEQFF.